These 25 T cell receptor beta chains share one sample of origin, sequenced in a study of cytotoxic CD8 clonotypes in ibrutinib-treated CLL (dated by TCRdb to about 2021). Interpreted using the paper, the time point label stands for: approximately eleven months on ibrutinib. The library was prepared using the immunoSEQ multiplex PCR assay. Sourced from immuneACCESS, this table was stored by TCRdb with only in-frame sequences that have V and J called. A share of the clones is absent; for the studies checked, an unresolved V gene accounts for under half, and the remainder has no known explanation. This sample is represented by roughly 200,000 clones; 65% to 80% of them were singletons. Of the sample, 5.5% to 6% is held by the ten largest clones. The sequences come from PBMCs, collected after 12 months of ibrutinib treatment. The receptors were sampled from a human donor with chronic lymphocytic leukemia.

This sequence joins TRBV11-3 and TRBJ1-1; D perhaps matches TRBD1 (5 bases). The germline gives CDR1 SGHNT, CDR2 YENEEA. The CDR3 is 15 amino acids. The V end was cut by 1 base, the J end by 4 bases, with 13 bases between. The CDR3: CASSLVGQGLTEAFF. The CDR3 coding sequence is TGTGCCAGCAGCTTAGTAGGTCAGGGCCTCACTGAAGCTTTCTTT.

This clone was found once. V gene TRBV19 combines with J gene TRBJ2-1; TRBD2 is a possible D gene (5 bases). Trimming took off 6 bases at V and 9 bases at J, with 12 bases between the two ends. Per germline, CDR1 LNHDA and CDR2 SQIVND (reference sequence). The CDR3 is 12 amino acids. The CDR3 bases are TGTGCCAGTAGGGCTAGCCTTTCTGAGCAGTTCTTC. It yields the protein CASRASLSEQFF.

The chain couples TRBV4-3 to TRBJ2-5; the D is unclear. Per germline, CDR1 LGHNA and CDR2 YSLEER. The CDR3 has 13 residues. Trimming took off 0 bases at V and 2 bases at J, with 4 bases between the two ends. The CDR3 bases are TGCGCCAGCAGCCAAGACGTACAAGAGACCCAGTACTTC. Encoded protein: CASSQDVQETQYF.

This clone was detected once. The gene calls are TRBV27 and TRBJ1-2, with TRBD1 matching over 7 bases. The V and J ends lost 5 bases and 1 base, in that order; junction bases with no gene match: 4. CDR1 and CDR2 (germline): MNHEY, SMNVEV (reference sequence). The length of the CDR3 is 14 residues. The CDR3 sequence: CASSIQGGNYGYTF. Written as DNA, the CDR3 is TGTGCCAGCAGTATTCAGGGGGGTAACTATGGCTACACCTTC.

CDR3 nucleotides: TGTGCCAGCAGCTCAACAGGGGTTAGTTCCCAGCCCCAGCATTTT. It is translated as CASSSTGVSSQPQHF. The gene calls are TRBV5-8 and TRBJ1-5; TRBD1 aligns across 7 bases. The CDR3 is 15 residues long. Germline V CDR1 and CDR2: SGHTS, YDEGEE. V lost 3 bases to trimming and J lost 7 bases; unmatched junction nucleotides: 10. Full variable domain (outside the CDR3, taken from reference TRBV5-8 and TRBJ1-5): EAGVTQSPTHLIKTRGQQATLRCSPISGHTSVYWYQQALGLGLQFLLWYDEGEERNRGNFPPRFSGRQFPNYSSELNVNALELEDSALYLCASSSTGVSSQPQHFGDGTRLSIL.

The rearrangement joins TRBV30 to TRBJ2-2, with no clear D. The germline CDR1 and CDR2 sequences are GTSNPN and SVGIG (reference sequence). Trimming took 0 bases from V and 2 from J, leaving 7 bases between them. The CDR3 contains 14 residues. CDR3 DNA: TGTGCCTGGAGTGTACTCGGCAACACCGGGGAGCTGTTTTTT. Translating it yields CAWSVLGNTGELFF. The whole variable domain, remainder taken from reference TRBV30 and TRBJ2-2, is SQTIHQWPATLVQPVGSPLSLECTVEGTSNPNLYWYRQAAGRGLQLLFYSVGIGQISSEVPQNLSASRPQDRQFILSSKKLLLSDSGFYLCAWSVLGNTGELFFGEGSRLTVL.

The chain combines TRBV2 with TRBJ2-3, with a possible D match to TRBD2 (6 bases). The CDR3 is made up of 16 amino acids. The germline V gene encodes CDR1 SNHLY and CDR2 FYNNEI. The V and J ends lost 7 bases and 1 base respectively, with 18 bases between them. CDR3 region: CASKGLSRVGTDTQYF. The DNA for the CDR3 is TGTGCCAGCAAGGGACTTAGCCGTGTGGGCACAGATACGCAGTATTTT.

The chain employs TRBV29-1 and TRBJ2-2, with 8 bases that match TRBD2. Germline-derived CDR1 and CDR2 are SQVTM and ANQGSEA. This CDR3 is 18 amino acids long. With 0 bases clipped from V and 3 bases from J, the junction kept 12 bases outside the gene matches. The DNA for the CDR3 is TGCAGCGTTGAAGATCTGACCAGCGGGAGAGAATACACCGGGGAGCTGTTTTTT. Amino acids: CSVEDLTSGREYTGELFF.

The chain employs TRBV11-1 and TRBJ1-1, with TRBD1 as a possible D gene (6 bases). The CDR3 runs to 17 residues. In germline, CDR1 is SGHAT, CDR2 FQDESV (reference sequence). Trimming pared 4 bases from V and 2 bases from J, leaving 20 bases between. The CDR3 spells CASSSHIHRVLNTEAFF. The CDR3 DNA reads as TGTGCCAGCAGCTCCCACATCCACAGGGTCCTTAACACTGAAGCTTTCTTT.

The chain uses TRBV5-5 and TRBJ1-1; 7 bases map to TRBD1. This CDR3 contains 15 residues. Germline V CDR1 and CDR2: SGHKS, YYEKEE (reference sequence). The V gene end was trimmed by 2 bases and the J gene end by 1 base; junction bases not matched to a gene: 5. Here the CDR3 DNA reads TGTGCCAGCAGCTTAACGGGACAGCCGAACACTGAAGCTTTCTTT. Its protein product is CASSLTGQPNTEAFF.

This clone occurred once. The chain has TRBV2 and TRBJ1-5; D unresolved. Germline V gene data show CDR1 as SNHLY and CDR2 as FYNNEI. V dropped 7 bases and J dropped 3 bases, with 10 bases sitting between them. The CDR3 runs to 13 residues. The CDR3 DNA reads as TGTGCCAGCACCGGCAGCCTCAATCAGCCCCAGCATTTT. This sequence encodes CASTGSLNQPQHF.

The chain recombines TRBV7-6 with TRBJ1-6; tentative D call: TRBD1 (6 bases). The CDR3 contains 16 residues. V shed 4 bases and J shed 3 bases, with 13 bases lying between them. Germline V lookup: CDR1 SGHVS, CDR2 FNYEAQ. The CDR3 DNA sequence: TGTGCCAGCAGCTCGGAGACAGGCTTCTATAATTCACCCCTCCACTTT. Encoded protein: CASSSETGFYNSPLHF.

This clone was detected only a few times. CDR3 nucleotide sequence: TGTGCTAGTGCCTCACTAGCGGGAGTCACCGGGGAGCTGTTTTTT. Translation gives CASASLAGVTGELFF. The rearrangement joins TRBV12-5 to TRBJ2-2; TRBD2 aligns across 11 bases. Germline CDR1 LGHNT, CDR2 FRNRAP. The CDR3 is made up of 15 amino acids. Trimming removed 7 bases from V and 4 bases from J; junction bases left unmatched: 5.

The CDR3 is CASSSEAGAGANVLTF. CDR3 sequence (DNA): TGTGCCAGTAGTAGTGAGGCGGGGGCTGGGGCCAACGTCCTGACTTTC. This chain joins TRBV19 and TRBJ2-6, with 7 positions matching TRBD2. Trimming at V came to 4 bases and at J to 2 bases, leaving 5 bases not matched to a gene. Germline values: CDR1 LNHDA, CDR2 SQIVND (reference sequence). This CDR3 has 16 residues.

The gene calls are TRBV28 and TRBJ2-1; D call uncertain. The CDR3 loop spans 14 amino acids. The germline V and J ends were trimmed by 5 bases and 7 bases, with 15 bases remaining between them. CDR1 and CDR2 from the germline V gene are MDHEN and SYDVKM. The DNA for the CDR3 is TGTGCCAGCAGTCTCCCTATTACGTGGAATGAGCAGTTCTTC. Translation: CASSLPITWNEQFF.

The chain couples TRBV27 to TRBJ1-2; 9 bases map to TRBD1. Trimming at V came to 6 bases and at J to 4 bases, leaving 9 bases not matched to a gene. Per the germline V gene, CDR1 is MNHEY and CDR2 is SMNVEV (reference sequence). The CDR3 consists of 15 residues. CDR3 sequence: CASSIQGAQGYGYTF. CDR3 sequence (DNA): TGTGCCAGCAGCATACAGGGGGCGCAAGGCTATGGCTACACCTTC.

This chain uses TRBV18 with TRBJ1-1; 7 bases agree with TRBD1. CDR3 length: 15 residues. Germline V lookup: CDR1 KGHSH, CDR2 LQKENI. With 3 bases clipped from V and 1 base from J, the junction kept 5 bases outside the gene matches. CDR3 amino acids: CASSPKDRTNTEAFF. In DNA form, the CDR3 reads TGTGCCAGCTCACCTAAGGACAGGACGAACACTGAAGCTTTCTTT. Together with reference TRBV18 and TRBJ1-1, the CDR3 gives the full variable domain: NAGVMQNPRHLVRRRGQEARLRCSPMKGHSHVYWYRQLPEEGLKFMVYLQKENIIDESGMPKERFSAEFPKEGPSILRIQQVVRGDSAAYFCASSPKDRTNTEAFFGQGTRLTVV.

The chain joins TRBV5-1 to TRBJ2-3; TRBD1 or TRBD2 may be the D gene (5 bases each). The V and J ends lost 6 bases and 3 bases respectively, with 14 bases between them. The CDR3 runs 14 residues. In germline, CDR1 is SGHRS, CDR2 YFSETQ. The DNA of the CDR3 is TGCGCCAGCACGCAACCTGGGGGAACAGATACGCAGTATTTT. It is translated as CASTQPGGTDTQYF.

This clone has a handful of counts. The chain carries TRBV2 and TRBJ1-5, with a weak D call TRBD1 (5 bases). CDR3 length: 15 amino acids. Germline assignment: CDR1 SNHLY and CDR2 FYNNEI. V was cut by 8 bases and J by 4 bases, with 18 bases left in between. The CDR3 nucleotides read TGTGCCAGCGCCGTTGGGGGGACGGATAATCAGCCCCAGCATTTT. This translates into CASAVGGTDNQPQHF.

The sample holds a few counts of this clone. For the CDR3, the DNA is TGTGCCAGCACCTACCTAAGGACAGGGGGCGGTGGCTACACCTTC. It codes for CASTYLRTGGGGYTF. The gene calls are TRBV11-2 and TRBJ1-2; 11 bases align to TRBD1. Germline CDR1 SGHAT, CDR2 FQNNGV. This CDR3 comprises 15 residues. V lost 7 bases, J lost 7 bases, and 11 bases stayed unmatched.

The rearrangement links TRBV2 to TRBJ1-2; D remains unclear. Trimming took 1 base from V and 4 from J, leaving 10 bases between them. The CDR3 contains 14 residues. Germline-derived CDR1 and CDR2 are SNHLY and FYNNEI. CDR3 coding DNA: TGTGCCAGCAGTGAAGGGCAGTCACGCTATGGCTACACCTTC. It translates to CASSEGQSRYGYTF.

This clone has a handful of counts. CDR3 DNA: TGTGCCAGCTCACAGCAGAGGAACACTGAAGCTTTCTTT. This sequence encodes CASSQQRNTEAFF. The chain is built from TRBV18 and TRBJ1-1, with D unclear. Per the germline V gene, CDR1 is KGHSH and CDR2 is LQKENI. The V and J ends lost 4 bases and 1 base respectively, with 7 bases between them. This CDR3 has 13 residues.

The rearrangement links TRBV27 to TRBJ2-1; 8 bases are shared with TRBD2. CDR1 and CDR2 from the germline V gene are MNHEY and SMNVEV (reference sequence). The trim removed 2 bases at V and 6 bases at J, leaving 6 bases unmatched. The CDR3 covers 15 residues. The DNA for the CDR3 is TGTGCCAGCAGTTTAATAGCGGGATATATCAATGAGCAGTTCTTC. It encodes CASSLIAGYINEQFF.

The CDR3 loop is CASSVQGASDIQYF. In DNA, the CDR3 is TGTGCCAGCAGCGTACAGGGGGCTAGTGACATTCAGTACTTC. The chain employs TRBV9 and TRBJ2-4; 8 nucleotides align to TRBD1. Germline V lookup: CDR1 SGDLS, CDR2 YYNGEE. The CDR3 spans 14 residues. With V trimmed by 1 base and J by 8 bases, 5 bases remained unmatched.

This clone was seen ten or more times. The rearrangement uses TRBV5-1 and TRBJ2-1; D is unclear. Trimming pared 4 bases from V and 0 bases from J, leaving 11 bases between. CDR3 length equals 15 residues. CDR1 SGHRS and CDR2 YFSETQ come from the germline V gene. CDR3 region: CASSGYYGSYNEQFF. In DNA form, the CDR3 reads TGCGCCAGCAGCGGCTACTATGGCTCCTACAATGAGCAGTTCTTC.